Listed here are 23 T cell receptor beta chains from one sample, sequenced in a study of T cell responses to AZD1222 COVID-19 vaccine. Clones were sequenced by immunoSEQ multiplex PCR, and TCRdb holds only the in-frame ones, with some missing. The sample yields a few hundred thousand clones, approximately 93% seen once. The sequencing used peripheral blood, collected on day 0 of AZD1222 vaccination. Receptor source: an adult in good health.

CDR3 DNA: TGTGCCAGCAGTTTGTGGGGGGATGGCTACACCTTC. This codes for CASSLWGDGYTF. The chain is built from TRBV28 and TRBJ1-2; possible D gene TRBD1, 5 bases. V was cut by 3 bases and J by 6 bases, with 8 bases left in between. The germline CDR1 and CDR2 sequences are MDHEN and SYDVKM. The CDR3 loop spans 12 amino acids.

V gene TRBV2 combines with J gene TRBJ1-5; D is uncertain. The germline CDR1 and CDR2 sequences are SNHLY and FYNNEI. This CDR3 is 14 amino acids long. With 3 bases removed from V and 3 bases from J, the gap between germline ends came to 9 bases. CDR3: CASSDVADNQPQHF. The CDR3 DNA reads TGTGCCAGCAGTGATGTCGCAGACAATCAGCCCCAGCATTTT.

V and J are TRBV11-2 and TRBJ2-1, with D possibly being TRBD2 (5 bases). The germline V and J ends were trimmed by 0 bases and 6 bases, with 12 bases remaining between them. This CDR3 comprises 15 residues. The germline V gene encodes CDR1 SGHAT and CDR2 FQNNGV. Written as DNA, the CDR3 is TGTGCCAGCAGCTTAGAGCCCGGAGGCGGCAATGAGCAGTTCTTC. The encoded protein is CASSLEPGGGNEQFF.

This chain uses TRBV27 with TRBJ1-4; D uncertain. This CDR3 contains 14 residues. V lost 3 bases and J 4 bases, leaving 9 bases between the germline ends. Germline values: CDR1 MNHEY, CDR2 SMNVEV (reference sequence). The CDR3 sequence is CASSLTQFNEKLFF. DNA for the CDR3: TGTGCCAGCAGTTTGACGCAGTTTAATGAAAAACTGTTTTTT.

The chain joins TRBV5-5 to TRBJ2-2, with TRBD1 matching over 7 bases. Germline V gives CDR1 SGHKS, CDR2 YYEKEE (reference sequence). The CDR3 runs to 16 residues. The V gene end was trimmed by 3 bases and the J gene end by 0 bases; junction bases not matched to a gene: 5. The CDR3 nucleotides are TGTGCCAGCAGCTCCCCGACAGGGTCGAACACCGGGGAGCTGTTTTTT. This encodes CASSSPTGSNTGELFF.

J is TRBJ1-5 and V is TRBV24-1; 10 nucleotides match TRBD1. Germline V gives CDR1 KGHDR, CDR2 SFDVKD. This CDR3 contains 16 residues. With V trimmed by 4 bases and J by 5 bases, 7 bases remained unmatched. This chain's CDR3 is CATSEPDRGKHQPQHF. The DNA for the CDR3 is TGTGCCACCAGTGAACCGGACAGGGGGAAGCATCAGCCCCAGCATTTT.

The rearrangement links TRBV11-1 to TRBJ2-3; D is perhaps TRBD2 (6 bases). V gave up 10 bases and J gave up 3 bases, with 14 bases separating them. The CDR3 contains 13 residues. Per germline, CDR1 SGHAT and CDR2 FQDESV (reference sequence). The CDR3 nucleotides are TGTGCCACCCGGGAGAAGGCGACAGATACGCAGTATTTT. This codes for CATREKATDTQYF. The full variable domain, completed using reference TRBV11-1 and TRBJ2-3, is EAEVAQSPRYKITEKSQAVAFWCDPISGHATLYWYRQILGQGPELLVQFQDESVVDDSQLPKDRFSAERLKGVDSTLKIQPAELGDSAMYLCATREKATDTQYFGPGTRLTVL.

The chain carries TRBV2 and TRBJ1-6, with D maybe TRBD1 (5 bases). Germline lookup yields CDR1 SNHLY and CDR2 FYNNEI. V lost 8 bases and J 8 bases, leaving 16 bases between the germline ends. The CDR3 has 14 residues. The CDR3 reads CASLGRGRDSPLHF. The CDR3 DNA sequence: TGTGCCAGCCTAGGGAGGGGCAGAGATTCACCCCTCCACTTT.

This chain links TRBV28 with TRBJ1-6; D gene unclear. This CDR3 region has 11 residues. Germline-derived CDR1 and CDR2 are MDHEN and SYDVKM. V was cut by 4 bases and J by 8 bases, with 3 bases left in between. The CDR3 DNA follows: TGTGCCAGCAGTTCAGATTCACCCCTCCACTTT. This codes for CASSSDSPLHF.

This chain joins TRBV5-1 and TRBJ1-3; D is unclear. The CDR3 runs 14 residues. Trimming pared 0 bases from V and 3 bases from J, leaving 7 bases between. Germline-derived CDR1 and CDR2 are SGHRS and YFSETQ. DNA of the CDR3: TGCGCCAGCAGCTTGGAGGGAAATGGAAACACCATATATTTT. Translating gives CASSLEGNGNTIYF.

The table lists this clone with a count of one. The chain is built from TRBV21-1 and TRBJ2-5. TRBV21-1 is described as a pseudogene. The CDR3 has 12 amino acids. Here the CDR3 reads CASTPPQETQYF. CDR3 DNA: TGTGCCAGCACCCCCCCCCAAGAGACCCAGTACTTC.

The chain joins TRBV2 to TRBJ2-1; no reliable D call. Germline lookup yields CDR1 SNHLY and CDR2 FYNNEI. The CDR3 length is 17 residues. Trimming took 3 bases from V and 8 from J, leaving 23 bases between them. The CDR3 bases are TGTGCCAGCAGTGATTCGTCTGGTGACTCGGCCGTCGATGAGCAGTTCTTC. Translating gives CASSDSSGDSAVDEQFF.

In the case of this clone: In the same sample, other DNA sequences code for this CDR3. This chain joins TRBV2 and TRBJ1-4; D is undetermined. CDR3 length: 13 amino acids. CDR1 SNHLY and CDR2 FYNNEI come from the germline V gene. Deletions cut 4 bases from V and 8 bases from J, with 11 bases between. The CDR3 here is CASSGEGGEKLFF. In DNA form, the CDR3 reads TGTGCCAGCAGTGGCGAGGGAGGGGAAAAACTGTTTTTT.

The chain links TRBV5-6 to TRBJ2-3; D unresolved. V was trimmed by 4 bases and J by 3 bases, leaving 15 bases between them. From germline, CDR1 is SGHDT and CDR2 YYEEEE. The length of the CDR3 is 15 residues. CDR3 DNA sequence: TGTGCCAGCAGCCGCATTGGCGTTCTGACAGATACGCAGTATTTT. Its protein is CASSRIGVLTDTQYF.

The chain joins TRBV27 to TRBJ1-5; 11 positions agree with TRBD1. J was trimmed by 6 bases and V by 5 bases; bases with no gene match: 6. Germline V CDR1 and CDR2: MNHEY, SMNVEV (reference sequence). CDR3 length equals 15 residues. Here the CDR3 reads CASSGGTGGGQPQHF. CDR3 in DNA: TGTGCCAGCAGTGGCGGGACAGGGGGTGGTCAGCCCCAGCATTTT.

The V and J genes are TRBV5-6 and TRBJ1-5; 9 nucleotides align to TRBD1. Trimming at V came to 5 bases and at J to 7 bases, leaving 4 bases not matched to a gene. The CDR3 extends over 13 amino acids. Germline V gene sequence: CDR1 SGHDT, CDR2 YYEEEE. The CDR3 DNA is TGTGCCAGCAGTCCCGGGACAGGGCAGCCCCAGCATTTT. Protein sequence: CASSPGTGQPQHF. Together with reference TRBV5-6 and TRBJ1-5, the CDR3 gives the full variable domain: DAGVTQSPTHLIKTRGQQVTLRCSPKSGHDTVSWYQQALGQGPQFIFQYYEEEERQRGNFPDRFSGHQFPNYSSELNVNALLLGDSALYLCASSPGTGQPQHFGDGTRLSIL.

V gene TRBV6-1 combines with J gene TRBJ1-2; no reliable D call. Per germline, CDR1 MNHNS and CDR2 SASEGT. The CDR3 contains 14 residues. V gave up 2 bases and J gave up 9 bases, with 16 bases separating them. The CDR3 reads CASSEPLRTRRYTF. Written as DNA, the CDR3 is TGTGCCAGCAGTGAACCCTTAAGAACCCGGCGCTACACCTTC.

In this sample, this clone turned up once. The chain has TRBV5-4 and TRBJ2-1; a possible D gene is TRBD2 (6 bases). The germline V gene encodes CDR1 SGHNT and CDR2 YYREEE (reference sequence). The ends were cut back, 2 bases at V and 8 bases at J, with 17 bases in the middle. This CDR3 has 15 residues. As DNA, the CDR3 is TGTGCCAGCAGCTTCGAAGCCGGGACTTATGATGAGCAGTTCTTC. It specifies CASSFEAGTYDEQFF.

The rearrangement links TRBV2 to TRBJ2-7; D not resolved. Trimming stripped 5 bases from V and 6 bases from J, with 11 bases between. This CDR3 region has 12 residues. Germline values: CDR1 SNHLY, CDR2 FYNNEI. The CDR3 DNA sequence: TGTGCCAGCAGTCCAGAATCGGCCGAGCAGTACTTC. Encoded protein: CASSPESAEQYF.

The chain couples TRBV15 to TRBJ2-1, with 7 nucleotides matching TRBD1. Germline trimming cut 4 bases from V and 3 bases from J; bases unmatched to any gene: 6. CDR1 is LNHNV and CDR2 is YYDKDF in the germline V gene (reference sequence). This CDR3 has 15 amino acids. CDR3 in amino acids: CATSIGQGVYNEQFF. DNA for the CDR3: TGTGCCACCAGCATCGGGCAGGGGGTCTACAATGAGCAGTTCTTC.

The chain combines TRBV3-1 (or the pseudogene TRBV3-2) with TRBJ1-5; 10 bases agree with TRBD1. The CDR3 is 17 residues long. V trimming: 5 bases; J trimming: 0 bases; junction bases outside the gene matches: 7. Per germline, CDR1 LGHDT and CDR2 YNNKEL (reference sequence). DNA for the CDR3: TGTGCCAGCAGCTCAGGGACAGGGGTCCTTAGCAATCAGCCCCAGCATTTT. Its protein product is CASSSGTGVLSNQPQHF.

The J gene is TRBJ1-5, the V gene TRBV28; D remains ambiguous. V was pared by 3 bases and J by 5 bases, with 2 bases between. CDR3 length: 11 residues. Germline-derived CDR1 and CDR2 are MDHEN and SYDVKM. The CDR3 DNA follows: TGTGCCAGCAGTTTGGATCAGCCCCAGCATTTT. This codes for CASSLDQPQHF.

This chain connects TRBV24-1 to TRBJ2-5; 12 nucleotides match TRBD2. The CDR3 spans 17 residues. The V segment lost 2 bases and the J segment 4 bases; nucleotides outside the gene matches: 7. Germline V gene lookup returns CDR1 KGHDR and CDR2 SFDVKD. The CDR3 bases are TGTGCCACCAGTGATTCCGGACTAGCGGGGTTCGCAGAGACCCAGTACTTC. It yields the protein CATSDSGLAGFAETQYF.